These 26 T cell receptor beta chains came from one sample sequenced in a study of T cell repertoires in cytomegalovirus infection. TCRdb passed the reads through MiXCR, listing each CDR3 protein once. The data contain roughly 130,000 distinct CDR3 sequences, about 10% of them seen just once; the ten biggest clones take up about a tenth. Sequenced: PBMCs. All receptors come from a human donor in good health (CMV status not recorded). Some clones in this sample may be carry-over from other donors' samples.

The CDR3 bases are TGCAGTGCTACCGGGACTGGGAACACTGAAGCTTTCTTT. Its protein product is CSATGTGNTEAFF. The chain employs TRBV20-1 and TRBJ1-1, with a possible D match to TRBD1 (5 bases). The ends were cut back, 4 bases at V and 1 base at J, with 10 bases in the middle. Germline assignment: CDR1 DFQATT and CDR2 SNEGSKA (reference sequence). This CDR3 contains 13 residues.

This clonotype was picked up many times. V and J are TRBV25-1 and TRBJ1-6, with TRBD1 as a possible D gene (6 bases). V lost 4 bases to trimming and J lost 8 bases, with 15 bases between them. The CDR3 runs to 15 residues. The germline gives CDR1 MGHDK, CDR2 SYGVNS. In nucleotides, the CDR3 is TGTGCCAGCAGTGCCGTGGGGGGACAAGATTCACCCCTCCACTTT. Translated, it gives CASSAVGGQDSPLHF.

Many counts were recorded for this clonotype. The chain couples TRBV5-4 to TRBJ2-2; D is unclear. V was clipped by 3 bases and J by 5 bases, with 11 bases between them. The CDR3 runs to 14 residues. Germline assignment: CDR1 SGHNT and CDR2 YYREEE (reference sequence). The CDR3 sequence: CASSSPAQTGELFF. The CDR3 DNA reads TGTGCCAGCAGCTCTCCCGCGCAAACCGGGGAGCTGTTTTTT.

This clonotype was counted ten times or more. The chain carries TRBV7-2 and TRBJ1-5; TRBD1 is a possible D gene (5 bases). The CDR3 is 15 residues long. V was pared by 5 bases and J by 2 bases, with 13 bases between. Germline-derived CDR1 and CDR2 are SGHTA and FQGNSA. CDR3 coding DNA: TGTGCCAGCAGCCAGACAGCCCGGGGCAATCAGCCCCAGCATTTT. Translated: CASSQTARGNQPQHF.

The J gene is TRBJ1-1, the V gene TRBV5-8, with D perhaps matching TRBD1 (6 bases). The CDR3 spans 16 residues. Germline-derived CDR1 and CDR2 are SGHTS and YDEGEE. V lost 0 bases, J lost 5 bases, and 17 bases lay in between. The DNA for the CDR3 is TGTGCCAGCAGCTTGGAGGTAACAGGGCCTACGACTGAAGCTTTCTTT. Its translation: CASSLEVTGPTTEAFF.

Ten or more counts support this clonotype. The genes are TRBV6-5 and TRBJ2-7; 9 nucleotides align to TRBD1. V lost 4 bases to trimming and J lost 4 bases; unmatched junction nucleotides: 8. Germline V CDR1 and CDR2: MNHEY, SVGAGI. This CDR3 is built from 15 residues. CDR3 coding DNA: TGTGCCAGCAGTTTTTCCGGGACAGGGATGTACGAGCAGTACTTC. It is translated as CASSFSGTGMYEQYF.

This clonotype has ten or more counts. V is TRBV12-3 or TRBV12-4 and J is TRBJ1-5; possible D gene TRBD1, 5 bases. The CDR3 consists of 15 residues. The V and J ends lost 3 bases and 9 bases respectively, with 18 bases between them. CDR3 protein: CASSFGTQAGLPQHF. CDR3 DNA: TGTGCCAGCAGTTTTGGAACACAGGCCGGACTGCCCCAGCATTTT.

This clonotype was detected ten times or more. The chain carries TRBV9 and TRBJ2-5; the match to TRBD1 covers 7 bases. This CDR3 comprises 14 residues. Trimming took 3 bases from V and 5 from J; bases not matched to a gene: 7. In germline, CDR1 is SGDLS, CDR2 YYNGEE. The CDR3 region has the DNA TGTGCCAGCAGCGAGGGGGCTTCGGGGGAGACCCAGTACTTC. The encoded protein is CASSEGASGETQYF. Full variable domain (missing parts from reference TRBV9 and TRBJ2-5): DSGVTQTPKHLITATGQRVTLRCSPRSGDLSVYWYQQSLDQGLQFLIQYYNGEERAKGNILERFSAQQFPDLHSELNLSSLELGDSALYFCASSEGASGETQYFGPGTRLLVL.

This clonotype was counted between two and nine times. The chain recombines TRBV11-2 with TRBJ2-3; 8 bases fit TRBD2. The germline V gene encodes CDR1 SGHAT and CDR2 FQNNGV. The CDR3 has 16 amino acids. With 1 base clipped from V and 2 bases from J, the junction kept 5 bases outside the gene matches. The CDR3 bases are TGTGCCAGCAGCTTAGGCGAGCGGGGGTTCACAGATACGCAGTATTTT. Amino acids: CASSLGERGFTDTQYF. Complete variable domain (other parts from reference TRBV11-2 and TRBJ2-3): EAGVAQSPRYKIIEKRQSVAFWCNPISGHATLYWYQQILGQGPKLLIQFQNNGVVDDSQLPKDRFSAERLKGVDSTLKIQPAKLEDSAVYLCASSLGERGFTDTQYFGPGTRLTVL.

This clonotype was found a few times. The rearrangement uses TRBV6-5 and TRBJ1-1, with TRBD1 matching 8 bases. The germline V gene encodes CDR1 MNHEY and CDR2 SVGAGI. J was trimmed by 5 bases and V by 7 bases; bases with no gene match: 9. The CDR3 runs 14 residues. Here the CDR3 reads CASKPDRGGTEAFF. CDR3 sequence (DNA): TGTGCCAGCAAACCCGACAGGGGTGGGACTGAAGCTTTCTTT.

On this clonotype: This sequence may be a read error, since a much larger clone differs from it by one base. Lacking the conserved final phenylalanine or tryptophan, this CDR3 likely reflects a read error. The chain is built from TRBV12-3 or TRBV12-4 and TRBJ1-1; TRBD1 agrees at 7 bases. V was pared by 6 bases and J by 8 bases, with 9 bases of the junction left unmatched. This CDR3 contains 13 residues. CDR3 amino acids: CASSKTGFPEAFL. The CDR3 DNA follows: TGTGCCAGCAGCAAGACAGGGTTCCCCGAAGCTTTCCTT.

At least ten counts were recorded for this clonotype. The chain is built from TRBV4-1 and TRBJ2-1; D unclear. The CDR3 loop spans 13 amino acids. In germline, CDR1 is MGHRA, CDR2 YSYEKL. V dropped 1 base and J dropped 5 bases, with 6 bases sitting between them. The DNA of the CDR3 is TGCGCCAGCAGCCAAGTTGGGGACAATGAGCAGTTCTTC. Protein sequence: CASSQVGDNEQFF.

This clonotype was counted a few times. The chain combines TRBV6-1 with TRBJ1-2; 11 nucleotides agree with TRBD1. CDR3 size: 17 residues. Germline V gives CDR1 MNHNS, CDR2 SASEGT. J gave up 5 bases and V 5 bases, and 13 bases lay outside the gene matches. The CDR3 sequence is CASSNPGTGGMRYGYTF. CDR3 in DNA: TGTGCCAGCAGTAACCCAGGGACAGGGGGTATGCGGTATGGCTACACCTTC.

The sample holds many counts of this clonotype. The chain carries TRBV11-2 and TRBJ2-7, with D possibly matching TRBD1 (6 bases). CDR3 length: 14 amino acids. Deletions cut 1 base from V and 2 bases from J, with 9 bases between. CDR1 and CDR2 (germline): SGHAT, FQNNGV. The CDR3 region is CASSLAGTPYEQYF. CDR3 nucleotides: TGTGCCAGCAGCTTAGCCGGGACACCCTACGAGCAGTACTTC. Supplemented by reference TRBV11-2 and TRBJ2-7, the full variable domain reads EAGVAQSPRYKIIEKRQSVAFWCNPISGHATLYWYQQILGQGPKLLIQFQNNGVVDDSQLPKDRFSAERLKGVDSTLKIQPAKLEDSAVYLCASSLAGTPYEQYFGPGTRLTVT.

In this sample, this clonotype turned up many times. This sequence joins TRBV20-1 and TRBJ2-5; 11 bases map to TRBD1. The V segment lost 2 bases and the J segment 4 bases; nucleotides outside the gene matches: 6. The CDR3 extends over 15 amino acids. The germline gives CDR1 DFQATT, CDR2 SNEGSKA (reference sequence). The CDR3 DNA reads TGCAGTGCTAGATCTGGACAGGGGGCGGGAGAGACCCAGTACTTC. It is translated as CSARSGQGAGETQYF.

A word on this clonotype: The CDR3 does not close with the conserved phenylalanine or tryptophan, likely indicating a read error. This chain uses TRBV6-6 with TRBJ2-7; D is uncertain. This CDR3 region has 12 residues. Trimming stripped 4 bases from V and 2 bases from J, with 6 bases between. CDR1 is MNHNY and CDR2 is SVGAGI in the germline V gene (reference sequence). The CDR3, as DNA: TGTGCCAGCAGTTCGGGTACCTACGAGCAGTACTTA. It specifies CASSSGTYEQYL.

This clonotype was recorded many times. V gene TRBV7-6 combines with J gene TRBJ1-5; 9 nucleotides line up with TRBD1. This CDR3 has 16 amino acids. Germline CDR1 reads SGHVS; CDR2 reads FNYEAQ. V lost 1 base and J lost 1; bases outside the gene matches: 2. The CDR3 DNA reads TGTGCCAGCAGCTTAGGGACAGGGGACAGCAATCAGCCCCAGCATTTT. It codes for CASSLGTGDSNQPQHF.

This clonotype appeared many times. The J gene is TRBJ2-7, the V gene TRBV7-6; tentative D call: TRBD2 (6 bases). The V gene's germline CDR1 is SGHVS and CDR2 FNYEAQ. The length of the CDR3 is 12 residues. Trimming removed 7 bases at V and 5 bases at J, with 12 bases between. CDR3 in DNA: TGTGCCAGCAAAACGGGAGTCCACGAGCAGTACGTC. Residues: CASKTGVHEQYV.

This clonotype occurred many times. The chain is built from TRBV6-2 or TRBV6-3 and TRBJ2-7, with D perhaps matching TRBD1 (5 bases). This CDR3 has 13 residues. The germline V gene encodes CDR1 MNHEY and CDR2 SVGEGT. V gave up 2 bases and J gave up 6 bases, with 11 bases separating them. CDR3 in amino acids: CASSYIQGGEQYF. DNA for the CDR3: TGTGCCAGCAGTTACATTCAGGGTGGCGAGCAGTACTTC.

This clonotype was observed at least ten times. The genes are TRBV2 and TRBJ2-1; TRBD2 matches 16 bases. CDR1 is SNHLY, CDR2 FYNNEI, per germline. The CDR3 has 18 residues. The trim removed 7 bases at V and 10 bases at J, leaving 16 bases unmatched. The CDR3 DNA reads TGTGCCAGCACCGTGGGACTAGCGGGGGGGCCACCTCTTAGGGAGCAGTTCTTC. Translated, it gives CASTVGLAGGPPLREQFF.

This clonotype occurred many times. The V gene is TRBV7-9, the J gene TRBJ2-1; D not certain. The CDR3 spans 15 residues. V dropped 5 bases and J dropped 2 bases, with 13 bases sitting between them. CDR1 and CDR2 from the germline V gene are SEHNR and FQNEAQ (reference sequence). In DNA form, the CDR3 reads TGTGCCAGCAGCCCTCTTCACGGGCCCTACAATGAGCAGTTCTTC. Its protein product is CASSPLHGPYNEQFF.

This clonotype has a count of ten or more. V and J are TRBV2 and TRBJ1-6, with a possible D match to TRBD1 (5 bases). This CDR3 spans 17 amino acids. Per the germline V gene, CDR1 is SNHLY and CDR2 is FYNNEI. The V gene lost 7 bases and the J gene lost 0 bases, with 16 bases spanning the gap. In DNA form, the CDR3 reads TGTGCCAGCAACGAAGGGACGAGGAGCTCCTATAATTCACCCCTCCACTTT. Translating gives CASNEGTRSSYNSPLHF.

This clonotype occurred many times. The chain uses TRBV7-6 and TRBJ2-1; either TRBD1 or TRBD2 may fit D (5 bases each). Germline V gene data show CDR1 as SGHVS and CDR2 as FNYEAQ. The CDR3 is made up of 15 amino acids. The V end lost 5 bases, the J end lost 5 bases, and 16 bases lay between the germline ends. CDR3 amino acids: CASSPGAGIHNEQFF. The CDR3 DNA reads TGTGCCAGCAGCCCCGGGGCAGGGATACACAATGAGCAGTTCTTC.

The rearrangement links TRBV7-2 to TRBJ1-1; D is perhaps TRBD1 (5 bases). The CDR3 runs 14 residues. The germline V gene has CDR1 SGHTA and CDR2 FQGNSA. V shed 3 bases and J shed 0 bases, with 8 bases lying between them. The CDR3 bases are TGTGCCAGCAGCTTCAGGGTGGTGAACACTGAAGCTTTCTTT. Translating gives CASSFRVVNTEAFF.

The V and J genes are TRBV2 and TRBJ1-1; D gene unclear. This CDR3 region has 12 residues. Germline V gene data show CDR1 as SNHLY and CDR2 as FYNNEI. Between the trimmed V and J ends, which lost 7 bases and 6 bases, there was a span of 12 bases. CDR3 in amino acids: CASTPFGPEAFF. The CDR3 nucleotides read TGTGCCAGCACCCCTTTTGGCCCTGAAGCTTTCTTT. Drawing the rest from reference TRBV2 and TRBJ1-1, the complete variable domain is EPEVTQTPSHQVTQMGQEVILRCVPISNHLYFYWYRQILGQKVEFLVSFYNNEISEKSEIFDDQFSVERPDGSNFTLKIRSTKLEDSAMYFCASTPFGPEAFFGQGTRLTVV.

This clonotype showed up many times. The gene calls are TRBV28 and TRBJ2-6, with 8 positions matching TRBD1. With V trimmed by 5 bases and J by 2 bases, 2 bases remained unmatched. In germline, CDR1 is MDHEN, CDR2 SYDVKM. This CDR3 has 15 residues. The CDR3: CASSPTGAGANVLTF. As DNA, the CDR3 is TGTGCCAGCAGTCCGACAGGGGCTGGGGCCAACGTCCTGACTTTC.